This TCR beta chain was recovered during a study of OX40 agonist ivuxolimab in advanced cancers. On the study more broadly: People in dose escalation had one of these cancers: hepatocellular carcinoma, melanoma, renal cell or head and neck cancer. With a range of roughly 23 to 90, age averaged about 58 years, and about 80% were male.

In the case of this clone: No antigen is known for it.

Profiling relied on immunoSEQ multiplex PCR, and the TCRdb table lists in-frame clones only, not all of them. The table includes approximately 74,000 clones, 82% detected once. Overall study findings and caveats: Partial responders at 0.1-3.0 mg/kg showed near-lowest clonal expansion. Circulating CD4+ and CD8+ T cells showed clonal expansion by week 6 at 0.1 to 3.0 mg/kg.

V dropped 0 bases and J dropped 4 bases, with 6 bases sitting between them. Germline V gene sequence: CDR1 WSHSY, CDR2 SAAADI. The CDR3 is made up of 14 amino acids. V and J are TRBV10-2 and TRBJ2-2; D is unclear. The material sequenced was CD4+ or CD8+ T cells sorted from blood, taken in a trial of the OX40 agonist ivuxolimab. The receptor comes from an adult with an advanced solid tumor such as melanoma, head and neck, liver or kidney cancer. In DNA, the CDR3 is TGCGCCAGCAGTGAGTCGTACATCACCGGGGAGCTGTTTTTT. Protein sequence: CASSESYITGELFF.